Below, one T cell receptor beta chain is given with its context. Its binding antigen is unknown. No quality values exist for individual bases; no much larger clone is one base distant. RNA was extracted using the RNeasy kit, and roughly 0.5 to 1 microgram was reverse transcribed with random hexamers. The immunoSEQ multiplex PCR assay, which covers 54 Vbeta and 13 Jbeta segments, was used to amplify TCR beta CDR3 regions. Bias from PCR amplification was corrected by using a synthetic template baseline for primer optimization and for computational correction. The study's processing was this. Only productive sequences were kept, with reads annotated to V, D and J genes according to IMGT and analyzed in immunoSEQ Analyzer. To calculate clonality, Shannon entropy was normalized by log2 of the number of productive unique sequences and then subtracted from one. Public and private clones were assessed among the 100 most prevalent clones of each patient and control. Clones were defined as Susac-specific when absent from the healthy and MS cohorts, from about 1,100 published viral clones and from other ImmuneACCESS disease sequences. Clones were called with MiXCR by TCRdb after fastp trimmed the public reads at Q25, and only in-frame beta chains were retained. Rows are combined by CDR3 protein, so each entry shows the most common genes and DNA. TCRdb, not the original authors, processed these V and J calls. Across this sample there are about 200,000 distinct CDR3 sequences, with approximately 94% seen only once. 0.093% of the sample comes from the top ten.

CDR1 is given as SQVTM and CDR2 as ANQGSEA, both from the germline V gene. Taken from cysteine to phenylalanine, the CDR3 has 11 residues. The DNA shown is the 33-base CDR3, in frame from base 1. V is reduced by 7 bases and J by 11 bases, leaving a spacing of 18 bases between them. High-throughput TCR beta sequencing profiled peripheral blood CD8+ and CD4+ T cells from healthy donors, Susac syndrome patients and multiple sclerosis patients. The multiple sclerosis controls were treatment-naive patients who had stable or active relapsing-remitting disease and met the revised McDonald criteria. Bulk CD8+ and CD4+ T cells were purified by magnetic negative isolation, whereas CD8+ TEMRA cells were enriched by FACS. Blood was collected in EDTA tubes and processed within 24 hours, with PBMCs isolated through density gradient centrifugation. PBMCs destined for TCR sequencing were cryopreserved in liquid nitrogen and later thawed in a 37 °C water bath. The sorted or isolated CD4+, CD8+ and CD8+ TEMRA cells had a purity of 90% or higher.

The data belong to a study of CD8 T cells in Susac syndrome (dated by TCRdb to the late 2010s). Regarding the study in general: Whether CD8+ T cell activation and differentiation in Susac syndrome was antigen driven was tested using repertoire sequencing.

The study at large found these results: The TCR sequencing and HLA analysis was acknowledged to have included a relatively small number of individuals.

The sequenced material came from CD4+ T cells from PBMCs. In this chain, TRBV29-1 is recombined with TRBJ2-7; a tentative D call is TRBD2 (6 bases match). This TCR was sampled from a human donor with multiple sclerosis. The nucleotides are TGCAGCGCGCGGGACCGAGAATTGGAGTACTTC. Translated, it gives CSARDRELEYF.